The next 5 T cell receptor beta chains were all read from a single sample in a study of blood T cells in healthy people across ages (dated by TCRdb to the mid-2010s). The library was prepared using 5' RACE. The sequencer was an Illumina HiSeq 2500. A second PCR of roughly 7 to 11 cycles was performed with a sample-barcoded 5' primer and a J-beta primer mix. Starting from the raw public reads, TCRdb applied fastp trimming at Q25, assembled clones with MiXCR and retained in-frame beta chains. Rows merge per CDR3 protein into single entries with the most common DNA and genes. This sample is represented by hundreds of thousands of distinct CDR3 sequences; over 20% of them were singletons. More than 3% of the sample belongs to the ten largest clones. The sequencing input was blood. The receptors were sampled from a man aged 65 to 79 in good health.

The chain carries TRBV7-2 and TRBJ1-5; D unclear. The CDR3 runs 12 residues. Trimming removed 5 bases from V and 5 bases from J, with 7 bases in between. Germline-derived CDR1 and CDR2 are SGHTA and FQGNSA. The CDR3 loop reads CASSSSDQPQHF. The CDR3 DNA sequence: TGTGCCAGCAGCAGCTCGGATCAGCCCCAGCATTTT.

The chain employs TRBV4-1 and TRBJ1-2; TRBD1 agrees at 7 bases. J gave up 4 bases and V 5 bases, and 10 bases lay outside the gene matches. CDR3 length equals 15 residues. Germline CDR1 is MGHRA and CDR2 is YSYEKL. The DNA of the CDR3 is TGCGCCAGCAGCAAAGCCCGACAGGGCGGCTATGGCTACACCTTC. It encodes CASSKARQGGYGYTF.

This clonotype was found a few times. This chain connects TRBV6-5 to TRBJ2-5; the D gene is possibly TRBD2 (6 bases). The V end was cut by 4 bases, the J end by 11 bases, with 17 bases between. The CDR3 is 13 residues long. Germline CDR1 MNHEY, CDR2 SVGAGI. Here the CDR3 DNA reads TGTGCCAGCAGTTCGCGGGGCCTTTCGGAGCAGTACTTC. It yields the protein CASSSRGLSEQYF.

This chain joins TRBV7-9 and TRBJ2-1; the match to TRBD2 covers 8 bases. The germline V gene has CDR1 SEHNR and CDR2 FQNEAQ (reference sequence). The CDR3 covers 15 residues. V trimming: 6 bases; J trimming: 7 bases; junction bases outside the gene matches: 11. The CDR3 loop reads CASRTGAGDWNEQFF. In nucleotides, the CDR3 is TGTGCCAGCAGAACGGGAGCGGGAGATTGGAATGAGCAGTTCTTC.

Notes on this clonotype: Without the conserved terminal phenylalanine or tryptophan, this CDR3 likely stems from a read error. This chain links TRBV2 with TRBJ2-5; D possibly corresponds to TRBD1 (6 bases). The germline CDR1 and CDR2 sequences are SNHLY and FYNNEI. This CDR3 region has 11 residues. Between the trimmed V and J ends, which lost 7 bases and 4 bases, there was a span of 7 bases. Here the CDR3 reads CASKGVETQYV. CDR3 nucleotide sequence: TGTGCCAGCAAGGGGGTAGAGACCCAGTACGTC.